The present T cell receptor beta chain was sequenced within a study of a mutant IDH1 vaccine in newly diagnosed glioma. The time point was: week 23, last vaccination. The content of each vaccine dose was 300 ug of mutant IDH1 20-mer peptide, and topical imiquimod accompanied it. New WHO grade 3 or 4 astrocytomas that were IDH1-mutant and ATRX-lost had been found in donors. The CDR3 runs 13 residues. CDR1 is SNHLY, CDR2 FYNNEI, per germline. The V gene end was trimmed by 6 bases and the J gene end by 7 bases; junction bases not matched to a gene: 1. The data were produced by immunoSEQ multiplex PCR, yet TCRdb's version contains in-frame clones alone and is incomplete. Of about 65,000 clones listed, about 85% are singletons. Concerning this clone itself: Its target is unknown.

The sequence derives from a man aged 25-45 years with glioma. The source was PBMCs, collected from a glioma patient whose treatment included an IDH1 peptide vaccine. The chain couples TRBV2 to TRBJ1-4; 11 bases are a match to TRBD1. CDR3 sequence reads: CASRGTGGEKLFF. CDR3 coding DNA: TGTGCCAGCAGGGGGACAGGGGGTGAAAAACTGTTTTTT.